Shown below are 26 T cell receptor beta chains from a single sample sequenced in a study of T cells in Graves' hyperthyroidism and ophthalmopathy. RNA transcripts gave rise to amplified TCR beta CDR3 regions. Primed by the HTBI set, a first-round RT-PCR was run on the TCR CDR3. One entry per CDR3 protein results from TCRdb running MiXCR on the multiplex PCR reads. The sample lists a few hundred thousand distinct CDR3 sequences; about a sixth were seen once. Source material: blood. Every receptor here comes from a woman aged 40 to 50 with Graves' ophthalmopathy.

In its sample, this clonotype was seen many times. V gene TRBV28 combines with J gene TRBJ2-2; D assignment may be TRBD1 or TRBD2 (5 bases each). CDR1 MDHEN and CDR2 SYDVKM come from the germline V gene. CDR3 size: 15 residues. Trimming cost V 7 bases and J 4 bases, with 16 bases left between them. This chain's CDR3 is CASTTPGRSTGELFF. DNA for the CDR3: TGTGCCAGCACAACTCCGGGACGCTCCACCGGGGAGCTGTTTTTT.

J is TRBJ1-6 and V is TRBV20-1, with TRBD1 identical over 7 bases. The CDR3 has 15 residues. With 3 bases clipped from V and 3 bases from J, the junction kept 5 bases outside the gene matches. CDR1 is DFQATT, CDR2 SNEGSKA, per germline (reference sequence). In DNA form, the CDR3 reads TGCAGTGCTAGGTCCCGGGACAGCTATAATTCACCCCTCCACTTT. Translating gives CSARSRDSYNSPLHF.

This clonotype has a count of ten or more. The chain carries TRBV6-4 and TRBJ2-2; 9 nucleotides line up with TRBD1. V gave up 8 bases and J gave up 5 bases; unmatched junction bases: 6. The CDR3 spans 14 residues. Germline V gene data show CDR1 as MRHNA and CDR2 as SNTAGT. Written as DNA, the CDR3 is TGTGCCAGCCGTAGGACAGGGGAAACCGGGGAGCTGTTTTTT. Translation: CASRRTGETGELFF.

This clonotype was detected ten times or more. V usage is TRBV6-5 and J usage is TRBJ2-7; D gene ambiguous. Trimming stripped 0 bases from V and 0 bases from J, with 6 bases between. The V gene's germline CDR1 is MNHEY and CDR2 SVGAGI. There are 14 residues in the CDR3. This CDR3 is CASSYSSRSYEQYF. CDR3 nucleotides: TGTGCCAGCAGTTACTCATCCCGCTCCTACGAGCAGTACTTC.

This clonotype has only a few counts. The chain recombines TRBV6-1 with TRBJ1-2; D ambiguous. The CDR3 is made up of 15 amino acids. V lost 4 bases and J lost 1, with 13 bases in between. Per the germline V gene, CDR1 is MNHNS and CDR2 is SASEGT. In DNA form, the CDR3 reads TGTGCCAGCAGTGGGGCCCGGACGGGTAACTATGGCTACACCTTC. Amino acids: CASSGARTGNYGYTF.

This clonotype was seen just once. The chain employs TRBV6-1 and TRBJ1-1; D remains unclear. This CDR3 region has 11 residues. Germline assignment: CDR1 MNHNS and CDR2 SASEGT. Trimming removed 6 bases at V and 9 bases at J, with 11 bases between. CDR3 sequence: CASRDRAKAFF. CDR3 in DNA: TGTGCCAGCAGAGACCGGGCAAAAGCTTTCTTT.

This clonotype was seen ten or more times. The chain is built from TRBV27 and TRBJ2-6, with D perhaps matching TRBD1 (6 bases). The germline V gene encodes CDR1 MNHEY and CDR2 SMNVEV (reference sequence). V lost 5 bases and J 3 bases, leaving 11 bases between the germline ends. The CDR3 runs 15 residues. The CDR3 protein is CASSPPGDGANVLTF. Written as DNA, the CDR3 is TGTGCCAGCAGTCCCCCAGGGGATGGGGCCAACGTCCTGACTTTC.

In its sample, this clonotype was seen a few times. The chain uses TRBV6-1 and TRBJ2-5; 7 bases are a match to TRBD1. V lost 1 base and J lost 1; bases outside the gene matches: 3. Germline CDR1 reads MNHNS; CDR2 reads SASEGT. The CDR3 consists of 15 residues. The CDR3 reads CASSEGGTAQETQYF. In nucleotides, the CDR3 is TGTGCCAGCAGTGAAGGGGGGACAGCCCAAGAGACCCAGTACTTC.

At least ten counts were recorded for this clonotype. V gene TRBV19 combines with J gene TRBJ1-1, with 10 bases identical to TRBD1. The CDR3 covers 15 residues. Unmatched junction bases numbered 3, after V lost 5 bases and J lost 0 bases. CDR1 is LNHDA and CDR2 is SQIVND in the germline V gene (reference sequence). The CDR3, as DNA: TGTGCCAGTAGTTGGACAGGGGGTTTGAACACTGAAGCTTTCTTT. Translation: CASSWTGGLNTEAFF.

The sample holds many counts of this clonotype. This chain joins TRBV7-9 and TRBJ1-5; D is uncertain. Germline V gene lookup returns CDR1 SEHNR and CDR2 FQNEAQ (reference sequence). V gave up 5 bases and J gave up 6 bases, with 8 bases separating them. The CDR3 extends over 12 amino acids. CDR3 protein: CASSQDVQPQHF. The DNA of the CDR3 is TGTGCCAGCAGCCAAGATGTTCAGCCCCAGCATTTT.

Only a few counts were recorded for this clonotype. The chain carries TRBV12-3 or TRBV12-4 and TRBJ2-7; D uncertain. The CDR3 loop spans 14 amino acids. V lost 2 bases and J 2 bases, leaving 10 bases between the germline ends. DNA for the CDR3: TGTGCCAGCAGTTTATCGCCGGTGCCCTACGAGCAGTACTTC. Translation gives CASSLSPVPYEQYF.

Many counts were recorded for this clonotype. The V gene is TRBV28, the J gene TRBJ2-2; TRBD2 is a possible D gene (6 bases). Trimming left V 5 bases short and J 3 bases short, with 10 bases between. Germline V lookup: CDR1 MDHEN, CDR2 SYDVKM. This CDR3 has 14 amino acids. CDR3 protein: CASSGTSYTGELFF. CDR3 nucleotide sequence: TGTGCCAGCAGTGGGACTTCTTACACCGGGGAGCTGTTTTTT.

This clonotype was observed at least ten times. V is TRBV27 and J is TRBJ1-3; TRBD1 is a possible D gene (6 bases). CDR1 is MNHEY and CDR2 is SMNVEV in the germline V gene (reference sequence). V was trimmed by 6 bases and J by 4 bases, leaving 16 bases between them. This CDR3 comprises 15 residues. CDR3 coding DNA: TGTGCCAGCAGCGATACAGGGAAGGGGGGAAACACCATATATTTT. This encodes CASSDTGKGGNTIYF.

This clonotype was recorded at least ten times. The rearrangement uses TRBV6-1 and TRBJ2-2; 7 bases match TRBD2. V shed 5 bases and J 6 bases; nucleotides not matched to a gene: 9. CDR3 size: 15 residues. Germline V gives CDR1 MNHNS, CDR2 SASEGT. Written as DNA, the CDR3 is TGTGCCAGCAGTAGAGCGGGGATCGGGGCCGGGGAGCTGTTTTTT. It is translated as CASSRAGIGAGELFF.

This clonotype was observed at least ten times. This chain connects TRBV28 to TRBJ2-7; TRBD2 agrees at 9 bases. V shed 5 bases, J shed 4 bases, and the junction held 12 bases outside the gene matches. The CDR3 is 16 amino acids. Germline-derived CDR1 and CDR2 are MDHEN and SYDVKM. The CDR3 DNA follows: TGTGCCAGCAGTCCCCGCCCTTCTAGCGGGATTTACGAGCAGTACTTC. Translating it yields CASSPRPSSGIYEQYF.

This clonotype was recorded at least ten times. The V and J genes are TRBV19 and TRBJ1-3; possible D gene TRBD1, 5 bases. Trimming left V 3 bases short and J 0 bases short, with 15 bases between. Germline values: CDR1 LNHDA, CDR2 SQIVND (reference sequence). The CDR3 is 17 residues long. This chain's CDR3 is CASSITDSRSSGNTIYF. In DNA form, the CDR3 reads TGTGCCAGTAGTATCACCGACAGTCGTTCCTCTGGAAACACCATATATTTT.

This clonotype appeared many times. CDR3 region: CAISERRETGELFF. The CDR3 nucleotides are TGTGCCATCAGTGAAAGGAGAGAGACCGGGGAGCTGTTTTTT. The chain joins TRBV10-3 to TRBJ2-2; no firm D call. The CDR3 runs to 14 residues. Germline CDR1 is ENHRY and CDR2 is SYGVKD. The germline V and J ends were trimmed by 3 bases and 5 bases, with 10 bases remaining between them.

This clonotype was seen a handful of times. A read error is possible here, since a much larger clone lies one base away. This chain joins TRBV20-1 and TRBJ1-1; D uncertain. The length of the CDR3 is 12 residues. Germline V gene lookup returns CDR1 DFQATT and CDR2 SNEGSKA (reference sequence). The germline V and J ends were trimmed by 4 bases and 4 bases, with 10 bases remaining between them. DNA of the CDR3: TGCAGTGCTATCAGAGGAGGCACTGAAGCTTTCTTT. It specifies CSAIRGGTEAFF.

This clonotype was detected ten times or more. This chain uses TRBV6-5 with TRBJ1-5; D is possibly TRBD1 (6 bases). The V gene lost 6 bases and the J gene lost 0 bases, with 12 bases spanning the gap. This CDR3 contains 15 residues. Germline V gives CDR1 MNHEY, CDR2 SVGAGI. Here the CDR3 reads CASRMAGDSNQPQHF. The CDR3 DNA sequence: TGTGCCAGCAGAATGGCAGGGGATAGCAATCAGCCCCAGCATTTT.

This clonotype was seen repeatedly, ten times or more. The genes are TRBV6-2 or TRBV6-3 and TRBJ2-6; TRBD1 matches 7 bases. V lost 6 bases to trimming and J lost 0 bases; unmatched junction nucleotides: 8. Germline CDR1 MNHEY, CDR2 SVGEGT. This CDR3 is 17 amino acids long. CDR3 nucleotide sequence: TGTGCCAGCAGCCGAACTACAGGGGCCTCTGGGGCCAACGTCCTGACTTTC. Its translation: CASSRTTGASGANVLTF.

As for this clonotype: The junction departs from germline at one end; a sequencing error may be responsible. In DNA form, the CDR3 reads TGTGCCAGTTCCAGGGGCCACTCCTACGGGCAGTACTTC. It codes for CASSRGHSYGQYF. This chain links TRBV6-2 or TRBV6-3 with TRBJ2-7, with D possibly matching TRBD1 (6 bases). CDR3 length: 13 amino acids. CDR1 and CDR2 (germline): MNHEY, SVGEGT.

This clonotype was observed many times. DNA for the CDR3: TGTGCCAGCAGCCCAGCGTGGGAGCTGTTTTTT. It is translated as CASSPAWELFF. The chain links TRBV7-8 to TRBJ2-2; unclear D gene. The germline CDR1 and CDR2 sequences are SGHVS and FQNEAQ. CDR3 length equals 11 residues. The ends were cut back, 5 bases at V and 9 bases at J, with 7 bases in the middle. Full variable domain (remainder filled in from reference TRBV7-8 and TRBJ2-2): GAGVSQSPRYKVAKRGQDVALRCDPISGHVSLFWYQQALGQGPEFLTYFQNEAQLDKSGLPSDRFFAERPEGSVSTLKIQRTQQEDSAVYLCASSPAWELFFGEGSRLTVL.

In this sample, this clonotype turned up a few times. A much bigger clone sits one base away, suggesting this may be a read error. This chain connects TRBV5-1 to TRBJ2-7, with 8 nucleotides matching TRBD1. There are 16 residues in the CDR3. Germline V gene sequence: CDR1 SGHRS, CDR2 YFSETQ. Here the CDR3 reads CAISLTGQGLFYEQYF. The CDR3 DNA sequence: TGCGCCATCAGCTTGACAGGACAGGGTCTATTCTACGAGCAGTACTTC.

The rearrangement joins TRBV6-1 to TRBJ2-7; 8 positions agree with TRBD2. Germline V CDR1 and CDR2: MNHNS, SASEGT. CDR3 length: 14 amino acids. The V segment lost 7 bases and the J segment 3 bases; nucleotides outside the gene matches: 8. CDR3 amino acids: CASTSGGKGYEQYF. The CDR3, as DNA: TGTGCCAGCACCTCGGGGGGGAAGGGCTACGAGCAGTACTTC.

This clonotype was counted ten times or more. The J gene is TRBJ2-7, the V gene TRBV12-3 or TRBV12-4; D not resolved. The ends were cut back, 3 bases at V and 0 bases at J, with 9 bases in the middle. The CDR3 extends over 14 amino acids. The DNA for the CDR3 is TGTGCCAGCAGTTTTTCTCAGAGCTCCTACGAGCAGTACTTC. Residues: CASSFSQSSYEQYF.

The CDR3 DNA follows: TGTGCCAGCAGTTCACAGGGAGCTAACACCGGGGAGCTGTTTTTT. It specifies CASSSQGANTGELFF. The chain joins TRBV28 to TRBJ2-2, with D possibly TRBD1 on 6 matching bases. Trimming shortened V by 4 bases and J by 2 bases, and 11 bases separated the two germline ends. The germline CDR1 and CDR2 sequences are MDHEN and SYDVKM. The CDR3 runs 15 residues.